This entry concerns a single T cell receptor (beta chain). These data belong to a study of early T cells in non-severe SARS-CoV-2 infection. TCRdb analysed the 5' RACE reads with MiXCR anew, one entry per CDR3 protein. The data contain 65,000 to 85,000 distinct CDR3 sequences, 11% of them singletons. This CDR3 comprises 17 residues. Trimming removed 1 base from V and 2 bases from J; junction bases left unmatched: 8. Germline V lookup: CDR1 SEHNR, CDR2 FQNEAQ (reference sequence). The sequenced sample was whole blood. The chain combines TRBV7-9 with TRBJ1-1; 9 bases are a match to TRBD1. The receptor's source is an adult who was a healthcare worker with PCR-confirmed SARS-CoV-2 infection or an uninfected control (not recorded which). CDR3 sequence (DNA): TGTGCCAGCAGCTTAGGGACAGGGGCGGGGAAAAACACTGAAGCTTTCTTT. It is translated as CASSLGTGAGKNTEAFF.